The 15 T cell receptor beta chains in this list originate from one sample, sequenced in a study of tumor and adjacent non-tumor tissue in lung cancer. The library came from three nested PCR rounds adapted from ARM-PCR protocols. MiXCR, run by TCRdb on the multiplex PCR reads, gives a single entry per CDR3 protein. The repertoire holds some 80,000 distinct CDR3 sequences, with less than 85% as singletons. No cell sorting was done before RNA was extracted from the tissue. This non-tumor lung sample came from over 3 cm beyond the tumor edge. Sequenced sample: distant non-tumor lung tissue. The receptors derive from a man aged 70-80 years with non-small cell lung cancer.

This clonotype has more than one count but fewer than ten. This sequence joins TRBV5-1 and TRBJ2-5; D is uncertain. The CDR3 loop spans 12 amino acids. Germline V gene sequence: CDR1 SGHRS, CDR2 YFSETQ. V shed 1 base and J shed 1 base, with 2 bases lying between them. In DNA, the CDR3 is TGCGCCAGCAGCTTGCGCCAAGAGACCCAGTACTTC. Encoded protein: CASSLRQETQYF. Full variable domain (missing parts from reference TRBV5-1 and TRBJ2-5): KAGVTQTPRYLIKTRGQQVTLSCSPISGHRSVSWYQQTPGQGLQFLFEYFSETQRNKGNFPGRFSGRQFSNSRSEMNVSTLELGDSALYLCASSLRQETQYFGPGTRLLVL.

With respect to this clonotype: An end of the junction does not agree with germline; a read error may underlie this. The chain links TRBV28 to TRBJ2-2; weak D call: TRBD2 (6 bases). This CDR3 spans 17 amino acids. Germline V lookup: CDR1 MDHEN, CDR2 SYDVKM. In nucleotides, the CDR3 is TGTGCCAGCAGCCGCTTTGCGGGAACTCGATACACCCGGGATCTGTTTTTC. As protein: CASSRFAGTRYTRDLFF.

This clonotype has ten or more counts. The chain combines TRBV6-6 with TRBJ2-1; TRBD2 aligns across 10 bases. CDR1 and CDR2 (germline): MNHNY, SVGAGI (reference sequence). The CDR3 loop spans 15 amino acids. V shed 6 bases, J shed 7 bases, and the junction held 9 bases outside the gene matches. The CDR3 loop reads CASRTSSGGRNEQFF. The CDR3 nucleotides are TGTGCCAGCAGGACATCTAGCGGGGGCCGGAATGAGCAGTTCTTC.

This clonotype was counted between two and nine times. Being one base from a much bigger clone, this may be a read error. The rearrangement joins TRBV5-4 to TRBJ2-7; the match to TRBD1 covers 10 bases. Losses at the gene ends were 8 bases for V and 7 bases for J; bases not matched to a gene: 12. Germline CDR1 SGHNT, CDR2 YYREEE (reference sequence). The CDR3 runs to 14 residues. CDR3 bases: TGTGCCAGAAGTTTAAGACAGGGGGCGGGGGAGCAGTACTTC. Protein product: CARSLRQGAGEQYF.

In the case of this clonotype: This clone may be a read error of a much larger clone one base away. The V gene is TRBV25-1, the J gene TRBJ1-6; 8 nucleotides agree with TRBD1. The germline gives CDR1 MGHDK, CDR2 SYGVNS. The CDR3 length is 13 residues. CDR3 in amino acids: CAGSLTGDGPLHF. The CDR3 nucleotides are TGTGCCGGCAGTCTGACAGGGGACGGGCCCCTCCACTTT.

This clonotype was seen a few times. V gene TRBV28 combines with J gene TRBJ1-5; D uncertain. In germline, CDR1 is MDHEN, CDR2 SYDVKM. The CDR3 extends over 12 amino acids. The V end was cut by 6 bases, the J end by 7 bases, with 10 bases between. Written as DNA, the CDR3 is TGTGCCAGCAGGAAGTTGACCCAGCCCCAGCATTTT. Its protein is CASRKLTQPQHF.

Comment on this clonotype: The CDR3 end shows no conserved phenylalanine or tryptophan, and so a read error is likely. The gene calls are TRBV11-2 and TRBJ2-2, with D uncertain. The CDR3 spans 16 residues. The germline V gene encodes CDR1 SGHAT and CDR2 FQNNGV. DNA of the CDR3: TGTGCCAGCAACTTAGTGGGCACAAGGGTTACCGGGGAGCTGTTTTTA. This translates into CASNLVGTRVTGELFL.

Worth noting for this clonotype: The junction departs from the called germline gene at one end, perhaps through a read error. The chain carries TRBV28 and TRBJ2-4; TRBD2 might be the D (5 bases). The CDR3 has 15 residues. Germline V gives CDR1 MDHEN, CDR2 SYDVKM. CDR3 sequence: CASSSYALAKYIQYF. The DNA of the CDR3 is TGTGCCAGCAGTTCCTACGCTCTAGCCAAATACATTCAGTACTTC.

This clonotype showed up just a few times. The V gene is TRBV5-1, the J gene TRBJ2-3; 7 positions match TRBD2. V was clipped by 1 base and J by 2 bases; unmatched bases: 7. The CDR3 has 16 amino acids. Per germline, CDR1 SGHRS and CDR2 YFSETQ. As DNA, the CDR3 is TGCGCCAGCAGCTTGCTTGCCAGCGGGGACACAGATACGCAGTATTTT. Translating it yields CASSLLASGDTDTQYF.

Comments on this clonotype: Lacking the conserved final phenylalanine or tryptophan, this CDR3 likely reflects a read error. The rearrangement links TRBV5-6 to TRBJ2-1; D is unclear. This CDR3 is built from 16 residues. CDR1 and CDR2 from the germline V gene are SGHDT and YYEEEE. Between the trimmed V and J ends, which lost 5 bases and 0 bases, there was a span of 15 bases. Here the CDR3 reads CASSSGRWSSYNEQFS. The CDR3 DNA sequence: TGTGCCAGCAGTTCCGGTAGGTGGAGCTCCTACAATGAGCAGTTCTCC.

A note on this clonotype: At one end, the junction sequence differs from germline, possibly due to a read error. V and J are TRBV14 and TRBJ1-1; D unclear. This CDR3 has 16 amino acids. Germline V gives CDR1 SGHDN, CDR2 FVKESK. CDR3 DNA: TGTGCCAGCAGCCAAGATGGCGCGGGGAGATGGCCTGAAGCTCTCTTT. Residues: CASSQDGAGRWPEALF.

Only a few counts were recorded for this clonotype. An end of the junction does not agree with germline; a read error may underlie this. The V gene is TRBV6-2 or TRBV6-3, the J gene TRBJ2-1, with D possibly being TRBD1 (6 bases). CDR3 length: 14 amino acids. CDR1 is MNHEY, CDR2 SVGEGT, per germline. CDR3 sequence: CTSTRGSFYNEQFF. The CDR3 DNA is TGTACCAGCACTAGGGGGTCATTCTACAATGAGCAGTTCTTC.

Details on this clonotype: At one boundary the junction diverges from the germline segment, which might be a read error. J is TRBJ1-6 and V is TRBV11-2; TRBD1 agrees at 7 bases. This CDR3 is 18 amino acids long. Germline values: CDR1 SGHAT, CDR2 FQNNGV. CDR3 sequence: CASSSRQGGSSYNSPRRF. CDR3 DNA sequence: TGTGCCAGCAGCTCACGACAGGGAGGAAGTTCCTATAATTCACCCCGCCGCTTT.

This chain links TRBV14 with TRBJ2-3; maybe TRBD2 (5 bases). This CDR3 comprises 16 residues. CDR1 is SGHDN, CDR2 FVKESK, per germline. The V gene lost 4 bases and the J gene lost 4 bases, with 18 bases spanning the gap. CDR3 residues: CASSPKAELFPDTQYF. CDR3 bases: TGTGCCAGCAGCCCGAAAGCGGAACTTTTCCCAGATACGCAGTATTTT.

The rearrangement links TRBV11-2 to TRBJ2-7, with 7 bases lining up with TRBD2. There are 14 residues in the CDR3. Germline lookup yields CDR1 SGHAT and CDR2 FQNNGV. This CDR3 reads CISSGDSISYEQYF. In DNA, the CDR3 is TGTATCAGCAGCGGGGATAGCATAAGCTACGAGCAGTACTTC.